The source of this T cell receptor (beta chain) is a study of T cells after yellow fever vaccination. Many counts were recorded for this clonotype. The antigen is undetermined. They built TCR cDNA with 5'RACE template switching, a step that put in a universal primer site and UMIs. MiXCR, applied by TCRdb to the 5' RACE reads, yields one record per CDR3 protein. The sample includes a few hundred thousand distinct CDR3 sequences, around 6.8% of them seen just once. Germline-derived CDR1 and CDR2 are MGHRA and YSYEKL. CDR3 length equals 16 residues. V shed 3 bases and J shed 0 bases, with 14 bases lying between them. Regarding the study as a whole: Shared CD4/CD8 clonotypes were a small share, likely from convergent recombination.

The chain uses TRBV4-1 and TRBJ1-2, with D uncertain. This material consisted of PBMCs, taken roughly 46 days after the first yellow fever vaccination. The origin of this receptor is a man younger than 35 who received the YFV17D yellow fever vaccine. CDR3 amino acids: CASSQPTRRSNYGYTF. CDR3 DNA sequence: TGCGCCAGCAGCCAGCCAACCAGGAGATCTAACTATGGCTACACCTTC.